The T cell receptor beta chain described here comes from a study of shared clonotypes between healthy human individuals. Trimming shortened V by 4 bases and J by 5 bases, and 15 bases separated the two germline ends. CDR3 size: 15 residues. The germline V gene has CDR1 SGHNT and CDR2 YYREEE (reference sequence). Study conclusions and caveats: Measured sharing among donors was expected to vary with sequencing depth. There were few donors, and this limited the genetic and exposure-history diversity represented.

At the deep level, the assay was run. Profiled with immunoSEQ multiplex PCR; TCRdb holds only in-frame clones, not every one. The data contain almost 750,000 clones, roughly 72% of them seen just once; the ten biggest clones take up 1.8%. Comments on this clone: Its antigen is undetermined.

This sequence was found in a woman aged 25 to 39 in good health. The sequenced material came from memory CD4+ T cells sorted from blood. The subset denotes: CD45RA-negative fraction. The chain links TRBV5-4 to TRBJ1-4; weak D call: TRBD1 (6 bases). The CDR3 region is CASSTGRGENEKLFF. As DNA, the CDR3 is TGTGCCAGCAGCACAGGGCGGGGGGAAAATGAAAAACTGTTTTTT.